Shown below are 27 T cell receptor beta chains from a single sample sequenced in a study of response to subunit inactivated influenza vaccine. Via MiXCR, TCRdb re-called the RT-PCR reads, giving one row per CDR3 protein. The repertoire consists of more than 200,000 distinct CDR3 sequences, with 12% occurring once and the leading ten covering about 8%. The starting material was non-naive T cells sorted from PBMCs, obtained about 14 days before vaccination. The receptors derive from a man between 50 and 59 years old who received an inactivated influenza vaccine.

The gene calls are TRBV6-2 or TRBV6-3 and TRBJ2-2, with D possibly being TRBD2 (5 bases). CDR3 size: 14 residues. From germline, CDR1 is MNHEY and CDR2 SVGEGT. Deletions cut 2 bases from V and 14 bases from J, with 18 bases between. DNA for the CDR3: TGTGCCAGCAGTTACGAGGGCCTAAGCACTCGACTGTTTTTT. It yields the protein CASSYEGLSTRLFF.

The gene calls are TRBV10-3 and TRBJ1-1, with no clear D. Between the trimmed V and J ends, which lost 4 bases and 3 bases, there was a span of 9 bases. CDR1 is ENHRY and CDR2 is SYGVKD in the germline V gene. The CDR3 loop spans 13 amino acids. For the CDR3, the DNA is TGTGCCATCAGTGTAAGAAGGGACACTGAAGCTTTCTTT. Residues: CAISVRRDTEAFF.

This clonotype was detected ten times or more. The rearrangement links TRBV12-3 or TRBV12-4 to TRBJ2-5; D possibly corresponds to TRBD2 (6 bases). V lost 5 bases, J lost 7 bases, and 14 bases lay in between. This CDR3 region has 13 residues. CDR3 region: CASSRGTLGTQYF. Written as DNA, the CDR3 is TGTGCCAGCAGTCGGGGGACCCTGGGGACCCAGTACTTC.

This clonotype was detected many times. DNA of the CDR3: TGCGCCACCTCGGGACAGCCGAACACTGAAGCTTTCTTT. Translated: CATSGQPNTEAFF. This chain connects TRBV5-1 to TRBJ1-1; 7 bases agree with TRBD1. Germline CDR1 is SGHRS and CDR2 is YFSETQ. CDR3 length: 13 amino acids. J gave up 1 base and V 9 bases, and 6 bases lay outside the gene matches.

This clonotype was picked up many times. The rearrangement links TRBV7-9 to TRBJ2-2, with TRBD1 as a possible D gene (6 bases). The CDR3 sequence is 16 residues long. Germline values: CDR1 SEHNR, CDR2 FQNEAQ (reference sequence). Between the trimmed V and J ends, which lost 5 bases and 3 bases, there was a span of 16 bases. The CDR3 reads CASSPLDRSHTGELFF. The CDR3 DNA follows: TGTGCCAGCAGCCCATTGGACAGATCTCACACCGGGGAGCTGTTTTTT.

This sequence joins TRBV7-8 and TRBJ2-5, with 10 bases aligning to TRBD2. CDR3 size: 16 residues. Germline assignment: CDR1 SGHVS and CDR2 FQNEAQ. V was clipped by 3 bases and J by 5 bases; unmatched bases: 9. Here the CDR3 DNA reads TGTGCCAGCAGCTTCACAACTAGCGGGAACGTCGAGACCCAGTACTTC. Amino acid sequence: CASSFTTSGNVETQYF.

V and J are TRBV12-3 or TRBV12-4 and TRBJ2-1; D is perhaps TRBD1 (6 bases). This CDR3 is 12 amino acids long. V lost 6 bases and J 8 bases, leaving 11 bases between the germline ends. The CDR3 loop reads CASRRAGDEQFF. As DNA, the CDR3 is TGTGCCAGCAGGAGAGCAGGGGATGAGCAGTTCTTC.

The chain has TRBV5-1 and TRBJ2-5, with TRBD2 matching 9 bases. The CDR3 spans 16 residues. The germline CDR1 and CDR2 sequences are SGHRS and YFSETQ. V shed 0 bases and J 4 bases; nucleotides not matched to a gene: 7. The CDR3 bases are TGCGCCAGCAGCTTGGCGGCGGGAGGGCTTCGAGAGACCCAGTACTTC. Translation: CASSLAAGGLRETQYF.

J is TRBJ2-3 and V is TRBV5-1, with D hard to call. Trimming removed 0 bases at V and 0 bases at J, with 11 bases between. Germline V gives CDR1 SGHRS, CDR2 YFSETQ. There are 16 residues in the CDR3. The CDR3 is CASSLASVPSTDTQYF. Here the CDR3 DNA reads TGCGCCAGCAGCTTGGCTTCAGTACCAAGCACAGATACGCAGTATTTT.

This clonotype came up many times. The chain carries TRBV7-2 and TRBJ2-7; D remains ambiguous. CDR1 and CDR2 from the germline V gene are SGHTA and FQGNSA. This CDR3 contains 14 residues. Between the trimmed V and J ends, which lost 1 base and 5 bases, there was a span of 12 bases. The CDR3 DNA follows: TGTGCCAGCAGCTTAGGGATCTTGGTTAACGAGCAGTACTTC. Its protein product is CASSLGILVNEQYF.

A few counts support this clonotype. V is TRBV12-3 or TRBV12-4 and J is TRBJ2-7; 11 nucleotides match TRBD2. With 5 bases clipped from V and 3 bases from J, the junction kept 9 bases outside the gene matches. This CDR3 is 16 amino acids long. The CDR3 sequence is CASSRLAGTLNYEQYF. The DNA of the CDR3 is TGTGCCAGCAGTCGACTAGCGGGGACCCTTAACTACGAGCAGTACTTC.

This CDR3 is CASTGTSGRVSYNEQFF. In DNA, the CDR3 is TGTGCCAGCACCGGGACTAGCGGGAGAGTCTCCTACAATGAGCAGTTCTTC. This sequence joins TRBV28 and TRBJ2-1; 14 nucleotides match TRBD2. The CDR3 extends over 17 amino acids. The junction had 5 bases not matched to a gene; V was cut back by 7 bases and J by 0 bases. Germline-derived CDR1 and CDR2 are MDHEN and SYDVKM. Full variable domain (outside the CDR3, taken from reference TRBV28 and TRBJ2-1): DVKVTQSSRYLVKRTGEKVFLECVQDMDHENMFWYRQDPGLGLRLIYFSYDVKMKEKGDIPEGYSVSREKKERFSLILESASTNQTSMYLCASTGTSGRVSYNEQFFGPGTRLTVL.

This clonotype appeared a few times. The genes are TRBV7-2 and TRBJ2-2; 10 bases align to TRBD1. This CDR3 spans 16 amino acids. Germline CDR1 SGHTA, CDR2 FQGNSA. Losses at the gene ends were 5 bases for V and 4 bases for J; bases not matched to a gene: 7. Written as DNA, the CDR3 is TGTGCCAGCAGCCCCCGGGACAGGGGAAGCACCGGGGAGCTGTTTTTT. This codes for CASSPRDRGSTGELFF. Full variable domain (missing parts from reference TRBV7-2 and TRBJ2-2): GAGVSQSPSNKVTEKGKDVELRCDPISGHTALYWYRQSLGQGLEFLIYFQGNSAPDKSGLPSDRFSAERTGGSVSTLTIQRTQQEDSAVYLCASSPRDRGSTGELFFGEGSRLTVL.

In this sample, this clonotype turned up a few times. This chain connects TRBV11-1 to TRBJ2-7, with TRBD2 identical over 8 bases. The CDR3 has 17 amino acids. Germline V gene sequence: CDR1 SGHAT, CDR2 FQDESV (reference sequence). J was trimmed by 5 bases and V by 1 base; bases with no gene match: 13. Written as DNA, the CDR3 is TGTGCCAGCAGCTTAGAATCAGGCGGGGGGAGAATCCACGAGCAGTACTTC. Translated, it gives CASSLESGGGRIHEQYF.

The rearrangement uses TRBV11-2 and TRBJ2-1; no definite D call. The germline gives CDR1 SGHAT, CDR2 FQNNGV. V dropped 1 base and J dropped 5 bases, with 9 bases sitting between them. The CDR3 spans 14 residues. CDR3 sequence reads: CASSLGAENNEQFF. DNA of the CDR3: TGTGCCAGCAGCTTAGGAGCAGAAAACAATGAGCAGTTCTTC.

The chain is built from TRBV2 and TRBJ2-7; D is ambiguous. The CDR3 spans 14 residues. The V end lost 7 bases, the J end lost 2 bases, and 15 bases lay between the germline ends. Germline-derived CDR1 and CDR2 are SNHLY and FYNNEI. The CDR3 region has the DNA TGTGCCAGCATTCCGAGCCCCGGAGCCTACGAGCAGTACTTC. Encoded protein: CASIPSPGAYEQYF.

The chain recombines TRBV5-6 with TRBJ2-5, with D perhaps assigned TRBD1 or TRBD2 (6 bases each). Trimming took off 6 bases at V and 4 bases at J, with 13 bases between the two ends. This CDR3 has 13 amino acids. Germline loops: CDR1 SGHDT, CDR2 YYEEEE. The chain's CDR3 is CASTQRGRETQYF. The CDR3 DNA reads TGTGCCAGCACCCAACGGGGGCGAGAGACCCAGTACTTC.

This clonotype was found a few times. V is TRBV4-1 and J is TRBJ2-2; D unresolved. Trimming stripped 1 base from V and 0 bases from J, with 6 bases between. The length of the CDR3 is 15 residues. The germline V gene encodes CDR1 MGHRA and CDR2 YSYEKL. CDR3 sequence (DNA): TGCGCCAGCAGCCAAGCCCAGTCGAACACCGGGGAGCTGTTTTTT. The encoded protein is CASSQAQSNTGELFF.

The chain employs TRBV10-3 and TRBJ2-6, with a tentative D call TRBD1 (5 bases). The CDR3 is made up of 13 amino acids. Germline lookup yields CDR1 ENHRY and CDR2 SYGVKD. V dropped 6 bases and J dropped 4 bases, with 7 bases sitting between them. CDR3 in DNA: TGTGCCATCAGGGGGCCCGGGGCCAACGTCCTGACTTTC. Its protein is CAIRGPGANVLTF.

The chain is built from TRBV6-2 or TRBV6-3 and TRBJ2-7, with 9 nucleotides matching TRBD1. Germline V gene data show CDR1 as MNHEY and CDR2 as SVGEGT. V lost 2 bases and J lost 7; bases outside the gene matches: 6. This CDR3 comprises 14 residues. For the CDR3, the DNA is TGTGCCAGCAGTTACCCGGGACAGGGTCAAGAGCAGTACTTC. Residues: CASSYPGQGQEQYF.

This clonotype has a handful of counts. This rearrangement joins TRBV20-1 to TRBJ2-3; maybe TRBD2 (5 bases). Per the germline V gene, CDR1 is DFQATT and CDR2 is SNEGSKA (reference sequence). V dropped 0 bases and J dropped 0 bases, with 13 bases sitting between them. The CDR3 runs 16 residues. The CDR3: CSARDPGYSSTDTQYF. CDR3 bases: TGCAGTGCTAGAGATCCGGGGTATTCTAGCACAGATACGCAGTATTTT.

This clonotype appeared a few times. V and J are TRBV20-1 and TRBJ2-1, with 7 bases aligning to TRBD2. The trim removed 0 bases at V and 6 bases at J, leaving 14 bases unmatched. The germline CDR1 and CDR2 sequences are DFQATT and SNEGSKA (reference sequence). This CDR3 has 17 residues. The CDR3, as DNA: TGCAGTGCTAGAGAGAAAGCGGGACCCTTATTAACCAATGAGCAGTTCTTC. This encodes CSAREKAGPLLTNEQFF.

This clonotype was observed many times. The CDR3 protein is CASSSYRGSYEQYF. DNA for the CDR3: TGTGCCAGCAGCTCCTACAGGGGCTCCTACGAGCAGTACTTC. This chain links TRBV11-1 with TRBJ2-7; TRBD1 agrees at 7 bases. The CDR3 is 14 residues long. Looked up from germline, CDR1 is SGHAT and CDR2 is FQDESV (reference sequence). The junction had 3 bases not matched to a gene; V was cut back by 4 bases and J by 0 bases.

This clonotype turned up a few times. The V call is TRBV6-4, the J call TRBJ2-7; TRBD1 or TRBD2 may be the D gene (6 bases each). Germline CDR1 and CDR2: MRHNA and SNTAGT. The CDR3 runs to 17 residues. V lost 2 bases, J lost 1 base, and 18 bases lay in between. Here the CDR3 reads CASSDGQLLARSYEQYF. CDR3 sequence (DNA): TGTGCCAGCAGTGACGGACAGTTACTAGCTAGGTCCTACGAGCAGTACTTC.

A few counts support this clonotype. The chain employs TRBV6-2 or TRBV6-3 and TRBJ1-5; possible D gene TRBD1, 6 bases. This CDR3 region has 15 residues. V shed 2 bases and J shed 3 bases, with 11 bases lying between them. In germline, CDR1 is MNHEY, CDR2 SVGEGT. The CDR3 DNA sequence: TGTGCCAGCAGTTACGCACAGGGCCCCAATCAGCCCCAGCATTTT. Its translation: CASSYAQGPNQPQHF.

This clonotype was picked up one time. The V call is TRBV27, the J call TRBJ2-5; 11 bases line up with TRBD2. J gave up 5 bases and V 3 bases, and 5 bases lay outside the gene matches. Per the germline V gene, CDR1 is MNHEY and CDR2 is SMNVEV (reference sequence). The CDR3 is 15 amino acids. The CDR3 DNA reads TGTGCCAGCAGTTTCGTAGCGGGAGGGCTGGAGACCCAGTACTTC. Protein product: CASSFVAGGLETQYF.

This clonotype was counted at least ten times. V and J are TRBV7-3 and TRBJ1-1; TRBD1 is a possible D gene (5 bases). V gave up 1 base and J gave up 3 bases, with 9 bases separating them. CDR3 length: 14 amino acids. Germline V CDR1 and CDR2: SGHTA, FQGTGA. CDR3 in amino acids: CASSLNPTDTEAFF. Here the CDR3 DNA reads TGTGCCAGCAGCTTAAACCCGACAGACACTGAAGCTTTCTTT.